This T cell receptor (beta chain) is from a study of blood T cells in healthy people across ages. Notes on the study in general: In older individuals, TCR beta diversity per million T cells was lower, falling roughly linearly with age. Long-lived donors exceeded aged donors in naive CD4+ cells and diversity.

In its sample, this clonotype was seen a few times. Its antigen is undetermined. The CDR3 extends over 15 amino acids. The ends lost 0 bases at V and 5 bases at J; junction bases unmatched: 4. CDR1 and CDR2 (germline): SGHRS, YFSETQ. The authors ran a second PCR of roughly 7 to 11 cycles using a sample-barcoded 5' primer and a J-beta primer mix. Tags on each cDNA molecule came from a template-switch adaptor with 12 random nucleotides. TCRdb re-called the 5' RACE reads with MiXCR, one entry per CDR3 protein. The data hold some 1.6 million distinct CDR3 sequences, with about 35% observed a single time. The donors, aged about 6 to 100, were healthy Caucasians from Russia.

This receptor was identified in a woman aged 30 to 39 in good health. This chain uses TRBV5-1 with TRBJ2-2; 7 nucleotides match TRBD1. The sample taken for sequencing was blood. CDR3 region: CASSLEGARTGELFF. The CDR3 coding sequence is TGCGCCAGCAGCTTGGAGGGGGCGAGGACCGGGGAGCTGTTTTTT.